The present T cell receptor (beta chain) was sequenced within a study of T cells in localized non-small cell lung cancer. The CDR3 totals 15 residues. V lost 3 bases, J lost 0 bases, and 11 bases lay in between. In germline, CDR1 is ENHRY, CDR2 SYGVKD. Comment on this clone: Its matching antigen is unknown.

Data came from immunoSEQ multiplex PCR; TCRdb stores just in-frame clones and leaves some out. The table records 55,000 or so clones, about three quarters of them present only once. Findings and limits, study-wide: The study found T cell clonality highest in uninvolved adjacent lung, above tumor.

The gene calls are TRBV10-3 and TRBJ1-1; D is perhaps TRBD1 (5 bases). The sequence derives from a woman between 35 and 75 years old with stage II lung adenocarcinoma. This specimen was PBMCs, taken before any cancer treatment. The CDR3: CAISEPGRLNTEAFF. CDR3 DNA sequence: TGTGCCATCAGTGAACCGGGACGGCTGAACACTGAAGCTTTCTTT.